The entry that follows covers one TCR beta chain sequence. Its antigen is unknown. The record originates from a study of blood T cells in healthy people across ages. Looking at the study overall: Template switching retrieved approximately one barcoded beta molecule for each two T cells. Study-wide results and caveats: Investigators viewed diversity estimates from one million T cells as underestimates, the study reported. There was a strong correlation between TCR beta diversity and naive T cell percentage.

A second PCR, run for about 7 to 11 cycles, used a sample-barcoded 5' primer plus a J-beta primer mix. TCRdb independently ran MiXCR on the 5' RACE reads; one entry per CDR3 protein. Of 1.6 million or so distinct CDR3 sequences listed, 30% to 40% are singletons. With 3 bases removed from V and 3 bases from J, the gap between germline ends came to 13 bases. The CDR3 is made up of 15 amino acids. Samples had at least 7 million PBMCs isolated from them. The receptor was derived from a young woman in good health. Sequencing was carried out using blood. The chain combines TRBV12-3 or TRBV12-4 with TRBJ2-3; possibly TRBD1 or TRBD2 for D (5 bases each). The CDR3 nucleotides read TGTGCCAGCAGTTTTGAGGGGCTGTGGACAGATACGCAGTATTTT. Its protein is CASSFEGLWTDTQYF.